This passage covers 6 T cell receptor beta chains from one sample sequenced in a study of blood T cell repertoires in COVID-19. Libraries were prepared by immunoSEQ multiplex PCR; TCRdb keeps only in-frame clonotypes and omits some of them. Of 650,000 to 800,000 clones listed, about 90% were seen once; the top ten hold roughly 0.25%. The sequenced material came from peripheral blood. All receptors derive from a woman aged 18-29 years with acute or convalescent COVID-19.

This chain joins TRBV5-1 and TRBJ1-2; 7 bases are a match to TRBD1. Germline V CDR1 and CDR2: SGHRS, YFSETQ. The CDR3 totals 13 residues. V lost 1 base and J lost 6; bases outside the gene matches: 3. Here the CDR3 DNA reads TGCGCCAGCAGCTTGACAGGGGATCATGGCTACACCTTC. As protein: CASSLTGDHGYTF.

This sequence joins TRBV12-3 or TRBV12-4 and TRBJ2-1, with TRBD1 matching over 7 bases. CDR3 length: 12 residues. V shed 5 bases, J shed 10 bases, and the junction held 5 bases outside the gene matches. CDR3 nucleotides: TGTGCCAGCAGTGACAGGGTTTACGAGCAGTTCTTC. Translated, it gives CASSDRVYEQFF.

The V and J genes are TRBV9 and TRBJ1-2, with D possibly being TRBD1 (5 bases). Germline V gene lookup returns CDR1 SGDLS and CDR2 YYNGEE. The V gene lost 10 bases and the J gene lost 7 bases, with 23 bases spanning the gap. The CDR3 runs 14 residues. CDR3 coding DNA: TGTGCCTCTGACGGTGGGGCTCAGATTAGTGGCTACACCTTC. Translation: CASDGGAQISGYTF.

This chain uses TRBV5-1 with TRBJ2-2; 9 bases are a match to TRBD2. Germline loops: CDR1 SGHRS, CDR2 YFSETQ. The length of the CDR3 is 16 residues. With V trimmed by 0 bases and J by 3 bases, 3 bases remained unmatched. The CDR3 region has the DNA TGCGCCAGCAGCTTGGGTAGCGGGGGAGACACCGGGGAGCTGTTTTTT. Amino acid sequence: CASSLGSGGDTGELFF. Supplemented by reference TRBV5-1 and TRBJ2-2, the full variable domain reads KAGVTQTPRYLIKTRGQQVTLSCSPISGHRSVSWYQQTPGQGLQFLFEYFSETQRNKGNFPGRFSGRQFSNSRSEMNVSTLELGDSALYLCASSLGSGGDTGELFFGEGSRLTVL.

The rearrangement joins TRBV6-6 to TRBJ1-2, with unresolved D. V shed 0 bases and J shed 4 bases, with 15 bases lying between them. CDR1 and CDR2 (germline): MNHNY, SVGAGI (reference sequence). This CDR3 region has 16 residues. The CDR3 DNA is TGTGCCAGCAGTTACTCAAGGTCGGGAGGTGGCTATGGCTACACCTTC. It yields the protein CASSYSRSGGGYGYTF.

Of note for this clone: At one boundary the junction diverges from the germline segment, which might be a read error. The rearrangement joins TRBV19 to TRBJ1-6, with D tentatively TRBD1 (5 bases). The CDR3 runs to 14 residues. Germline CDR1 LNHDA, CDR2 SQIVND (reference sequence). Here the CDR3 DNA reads TGTGCAAGTAGATTATTGGAGGGGCCTTCACCCCTCCACTTT. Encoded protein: CASRLLEGPSPLHF.